The T cell receptor (beta chain) described here comes from a study of neurological immune-mediated disorders. The sample holds many counts of this clonotype. By 5'RACE with 10-nucleotide random UMIs, the cDNA was made. TCRdb redid the calling of the 5' RACE reads with MiXCR, one entry per CDR3 protein. The sample consists of under 100,000 distinct CDR3 sequences, roughly 4.3% of them appearing once. V was trimmed by 11 bases and J by 2 bases, leaving 19 bases between them. Germline V lookup: CDR1 MNHEY, CDR2 SVGAGI. This CDR3 is built from 14 residues. Time point of the sample: longitudinal time-point 3.

The receptor was derived from a woman aged 60 to 75 with multiple sclerosis. Material for sequencing was PBMCs. The chain has TRBV6-5 and TRBJ2-7, with a weak D call TRBD1 (6 bases). The CDR3 sequence: CACEARQGTYEQYF. The CDR3 bases are TGTGCCTGCGAGGCTCGGCAGGGGACCTACGAGCAGTACTTC.